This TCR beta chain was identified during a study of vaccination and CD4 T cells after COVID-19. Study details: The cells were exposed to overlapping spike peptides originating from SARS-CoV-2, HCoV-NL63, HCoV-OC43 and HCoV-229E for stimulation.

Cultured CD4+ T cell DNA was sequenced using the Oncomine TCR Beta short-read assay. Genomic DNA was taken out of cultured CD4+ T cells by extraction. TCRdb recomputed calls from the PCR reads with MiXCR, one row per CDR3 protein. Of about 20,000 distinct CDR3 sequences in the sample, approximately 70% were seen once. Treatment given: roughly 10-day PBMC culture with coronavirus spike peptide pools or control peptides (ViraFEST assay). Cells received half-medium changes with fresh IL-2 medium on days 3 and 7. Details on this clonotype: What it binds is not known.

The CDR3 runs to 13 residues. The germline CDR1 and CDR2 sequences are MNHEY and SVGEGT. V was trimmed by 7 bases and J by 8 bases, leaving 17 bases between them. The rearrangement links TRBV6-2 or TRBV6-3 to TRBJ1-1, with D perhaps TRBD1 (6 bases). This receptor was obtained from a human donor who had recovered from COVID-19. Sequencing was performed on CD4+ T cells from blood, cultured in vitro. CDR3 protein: CASTYRGGVEAFF. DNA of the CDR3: TGTGCCAGCACCTATAGAGGGGGTGTAGAAGCTTTCTTT.